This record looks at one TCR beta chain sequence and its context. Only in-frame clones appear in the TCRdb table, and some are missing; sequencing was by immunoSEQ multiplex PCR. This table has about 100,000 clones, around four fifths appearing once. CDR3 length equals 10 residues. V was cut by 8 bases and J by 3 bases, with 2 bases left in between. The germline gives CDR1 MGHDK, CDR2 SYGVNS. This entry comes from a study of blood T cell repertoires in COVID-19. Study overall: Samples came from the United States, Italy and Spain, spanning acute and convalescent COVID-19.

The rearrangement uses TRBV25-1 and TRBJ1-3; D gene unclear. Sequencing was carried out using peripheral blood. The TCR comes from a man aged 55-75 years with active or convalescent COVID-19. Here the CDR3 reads CASHGNTIYF. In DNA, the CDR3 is TGTGCCAGCCATGGAAACACCATATATTTT.